Shown below are 20 T cell receptor beta chains from a single sample sequenced in a study of beta chain features in type 1 diabetes. Every isolated RNA sample was fully reverse transcribed, so sequencing captured expressed TCRB transcripts. Repertoires were generated with immunoSEQ multiplex PCR, while TCRdb's copy carries only in-frame clones and drops some. The profile shows 860,000 or so clones, about a sixth of them singletons. Sample: naive CD4+ T cells from blood. The receptors shown here come from a woman aged 18-29 years in good health.

With respect to this clone: The sample contains more than one DNA sequence encoding this CDR3. V usage is TRBV28 and J usage is TRBJ2-7; 9 bases are shared with TRBD1. The CDR3 is made up of 14 amino acids. V lost 3 bases and J lost 4; bases outside the gene matches: 4. CDR1 and CDR2 (germline): MDHEN, SYDVKM. CDR3 amino acids: CASSFPGQGYEQYF. The CDR3 DNA reads TGTGCCAGCAGTTTTCCGGGACAGGGATACGAGCAGTACTTC.

This chain connects TRBV7-9 to TRBJ1-1, with D possibly being TRBD1 (6 bases). Germline loops: CDR1 SEHNR, CDR2 FQNEAQ (reference sequence). Between the trimmed V and J ends, which lost 5 bases and 4 bases, there was a span of 23 bases. This CDR3 has 17 amino acids. The CDR3, as DNA: TGTGCCAGCAGCCGTGGAGGGGGGCGGCGAGTTGGCACTGAAGCTTTCTTT. It translates to CASSRGGGRRVGTEAFF.

This clone was detected a few times. The chain employs TRBV27 and TRBJ1-4; possibly TRBD1 for D (6 bases). The CDR3 has 17 amino acids. Germline CDR1 MNHEY, CDR2 SMNVEV (reference sequence). Trimming left V 8 bases short and J 8 bases short, with 27 bases between. The CDR3 DNA is TGTGCCAGCTCCGTAGGGGGGCGGCAAGGTTTGCGGGAAAAACTGTTTTTT. This codes for CASSVGGRQGLREKLFF. Drawing the rest from reference TRBV27 and TRBJ1-4, the complete variable domain is EAQVTQNPRYLITVTGKKLTVTCSQNMNHEYMSWYRQDPGLGLRQIYYSMNVEVTDKGDVPEGYKVSRKEKRNFPLILESPSPNQTSLYFCASSVGGRQGLREKLFFGSGTQLSVL.

This clone was seen a few times. The chain uses TRBV18 and TRBJ1-1, with TRBD1 matching over 9 bases. The CDR3 extends over 15 amino acids. CDR1 KGHSH and CDR2 LQKENI come from the germline V gene. Germline trimming cut 5 bases from V and 6 bases from J; bases unmatched to any gene: 10. This chain's CDR3 is CASSFRRDREAEAFF. As DNA, the CDR3 is TGTGCCAGCTCATTCCGCCGGGACAGGGAAGCTGAAGCTTTCTTT.

This rearrangement joins TRBV5-6 to TRBJ1-5; possible D gene TRBD1, 5 bases. The V end was cut by 4 bases, the J end by 1 base, with 15 bases between. The germline gives CDR1 SGHDT, CDR2 YYEEEE. The CDR3 is 16 residues long. CDR3 nucleotides: TGTGCCAGCAGCCGAGGACCGGGACTCAGCAATCAGCCCCAGCATTTT. Its protein product is CASSRGPGLSNQPQHF.

On this clone: A read error may account for a junction end that differs from germline. The chain combines TRBV7-2 with TRBJ2-7, with 12 bases identical to TRBD2. The CDR3 loop spans 16 amino acids. Germline V gives CDR1 SGHTA, CDR2 FQGNSA. The CDR3 protein is CANSTGGGLAGLEQYF. The DNA for the CDR3 is TGTGCCAACAGCACGGGGGGAGGACTAGCGGGACTCGAGCAGTACTTC.

The chain uses TRBV18 and TRBJ1-1; D not certain. The germline V gene encodes CDR1 KGHSH and CDR2 LQKENI. V shed 3 bases and J shed 1 base, with 6 bases lying between them. This CDR3 comprises 13 residues. CDR3 sequence reads: CASSPPSNTEAFF. The CDR3 nucleotides read TGTGCCAGCTCACCCCCGTCGAACACTGAAGCTTTCTTT.

Only a few counts were recorded for this clone. The rearrangement uses TRBV2 and TRBJ2-7; possibly TRBD1 for D (6 bases). CDR3 length equals 13 residues. The germline V gene has CDR1 SNHLY and CDR2 FYNNEI. Trimming removed 5 bases at V and 7 bases at J, with 15 bases between. The CDR3 bases are TGTGCCAGCAGTAGCGGACAGCGACGGGAGCAGTACTTC. Protein sequence: CASSSGQRREQYF.

The V call is TRBV7-2, the J call TRBJ2-7, with D perhaps matching TRBD1 (6 bases). CDR1 is SGHTA and CDR2 is FQGNSA in the germline V gene. Trimming took 5 bases from V and 0 from J, leaving 11 bases between them. This CDR3 spans 14 amino acids. This CDR3 reads CASSARDISYEQYF. The CDR3 bases are TGTGCCAGCAGCGCCCGGGACATCTCCTACGAGCAGTACTTC. The full variable domain, completed using reference TRBV7-2 and TRBJ2-7, is GAGVSQSPSNKVTEKGKDVELRCDPISGHTALYWYRQSLGQGLEFLIYFQGNSAPDKSGLPSDRFSAERTGGSVSTLTIQRTQQEDSAVYLCASSARDISYEQYFGPGTRLTVT.

The chain uses TRBV19 and TRBJ2-1; 11 bases fit TRBD2. V lost 0 bases and J lost 15; bases outside the gene matches: 7. The germline gives CDR1 LNHDA, CDR2 SQIVND (reference sequence). The CDR3 runs to 14 residues. The CDR3 bases are TGTGCCAGTAGTATAGAAGGTAGCGGGAGGGCCCTGTTCTTC. It is translated as CASSIEGSGRALFF.

The table lists this clone with a few counts. The chain carries TRBV2 and TRBJ1-2, with D tentatively TRBD1 (5 bases). The V end was cut by 8 bases, the J end by 6 bases, with 22 bases between. Germline values: CDR1 SNHLY, CDR2 FYNNEI. This CDR3 is built from 15 residues. CDR3 loop: CASQRQDQGLHGYTF. CDR3 DNA: TGTGCCAGCCAAAGGCAAGACCAGGGTCTCCATGGCTACACCTTC.

This clone was detected a few times. This chain joins TRBV6-5 and TRBJ2-1, with 11 bases lining up with TRBD2. There are 16 residues in the CDR3. V trimming: 4 bases; J trimming: 4 bases; junction bases outside the gene matches: 6. Germline CDR1 MNHEY, CDR2 SVGAGI. The chain's CDR3 is CASSSAGTSGYNEQFF. The DNA for the CDR3 is TGTGCCAGCAGTTCAGCCGGGACTAGCGGATACAATGAGCAGTTCTTC.

The chain joins TRBV28 to TRBJ2-7; weak D call: TRBD1 (5 bases). Deletions cut 7 bases from V and 2 bases from J, with 12 bases between. Germline V lookup: CDR1 MDHEN, CDR2 SYDVKM. This CDR3 comprises 13 residues. Here the CDR3 reads CASTWPGTYEQYF. DNA of the CDR3: TGTGCCAGCACCTGGCCAGGGACCTACGAGCAGTACTTC. The entire variable domain, with the rest obtained from reference TRBV28 and TRBJ2-7, is as follows: DVKVTQSSRYLVKRTGEKVFLECVQDMDHENMFWYRQDPGLGLRLIYFSYDVKMKEKGDIPEGYSVSREKKERFSLILESASTNQTSMYLCASTWPGTYEQYFGPGTRLTVT.

This clone was recorded a few times. This chain joins TRBV14 and TRBJ2-1; 11 bases line up with TRBD2. V gave up 7 bases and J gave up 8 bases; unmatched junction bases: 7. The CDR3 consists of 14 residues. Per the germline V gene, CDR1 is SGHDN and CDR2 is FVKESK. The CDR3 coding sequence is TGTGCCAGCAACCCCACTAGCGGGAGCGATGAGCAGTTCTTC. The encoded protein is CASNPTSGSDEQFF.

The chain is built from TRBV7-2 and TRBJ2-4; D perhaps matches TRBD2 (5 bases). Per germline, CDR1 SGHTA and CDR2 FQGNSA. V was pared by 2 bases and J by 2 bases, with 10 bases between. This CDR3 contains 15 residues. This CDR3 is CASSLLGETKNIQYF. The CDR3, as DNA: TGTGCCAGCAGCTTACTGGGAGAGACCAAAAACATTCAGTACTTC.

This clone was seen more than once but under ten times. The chain couples TRBV11-2 to TRBJ2-5, with no clear D. The CDR3 spans 14 residues. Germline V gives CDR1 SGHAT, CDR2 FQNNGV. The ends were cut back, 3 bases at V and 7 bases at J, with 15 bases in the middle. The CDR3 DNA reads as TGTGCCAGCAGCTTGATCATCCAGGAGAGGACCCAGTACTTC. It specifies CASSLIIQERTQYF. Variable domain in full (rest from reference TRBV11-2 and TRBJ2-5): EAGVAQSPRYKIIEKRQSVAFWCNPISGHATLYWYQQILGQGPKLLIQFQNNGVVDDSQLPKDRFSAERLKGVDSTLKIQPAKLEDSAVYLCASSLIIQERTQYFGPGTRLLVL.

Comment on this clone: At one boundary the junction diverges from the germline segment, which might be a read error. The chain carries TRBV7-9 and TRBJ1-2; TRBD1 agrees at 7 bases. The CDR3 covers 14 residues. Germline-derived CDR1 and CDR2 are SEHNR and FQNEAQ (reference sequence). CDR3 region: CASSFEGAGWDTSF. The CDR3 DNA sequence: TGTGCCAGCAGCTTCGAGGGGGCCGGTTGGGACACATCCTTC.

This clone was seen more than once but under ten times. The gene calls are TRBV7-2 and TRBJ2-5; 8 bases are a match to TRBD2. The CDR3 spans 15 residues. Germline loops: CDR1 SGHTA, CDR2 FQGNSA. J lost 7 bases, V lost 1 base, and 8 bases had no gene match. The CDR3 sequence: CASSLGPQAGATQYF. In DNA, the CDR3 is TGTGCCAGCAGCTTAGGGCCCCAAGCGGGAGCGACCCAGTACTTC.

DNA for the CDR3: TGTGCCAGCAGGCTAGCGGACCTCACAGATACGCAGTATTTT. Translated: CASRLADLTDTQYF. The chain is built from TRBV6-1 and TRBJ2-3, with TRBD2 matching 7 bases. Per germline, CDR1 MNHNS and CDR2 SASEGT. After removal of 6 bases from V and 2 bases from J, the junction contained 5 bases not matched to a gene. The CDR3 is 14 amino acids.

The chain combines TRBV18 with TRBJ2-5; D is unclear. The CDR3 totals 13 residues. Trimming took 4 bases from V and 2 from J, leaving 8 bases between them. CDR1 KGHSH and CDR2 LQKENI come from the germline V gene. CDR3 coding DNA: TGTGCCAGCTCACAGGGTCTTCAAGAGACCCAGTACTTC. The encoded protein is CASSQGLQETQYF.